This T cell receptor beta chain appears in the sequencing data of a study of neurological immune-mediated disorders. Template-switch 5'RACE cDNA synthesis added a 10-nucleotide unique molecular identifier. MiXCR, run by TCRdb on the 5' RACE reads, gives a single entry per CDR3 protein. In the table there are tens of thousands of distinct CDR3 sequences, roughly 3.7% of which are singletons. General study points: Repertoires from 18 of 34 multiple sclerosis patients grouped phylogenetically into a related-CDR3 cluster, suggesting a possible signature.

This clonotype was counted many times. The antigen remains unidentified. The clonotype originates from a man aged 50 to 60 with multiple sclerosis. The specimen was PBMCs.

The CDR3 region is CSARDRQGGIHYGYTF. The DNA for the CDR3 is TGCAGTGCTAGAGACCGACAGGGCGGGATTCACTATGGCTACACCTTC. V gene TRBV20-1 combines with J gene TRBJ1-2; TRBD1 matches 7 bases. From germline, CDR1 is DFQATT and CDR2 SNEGSKA (reference sequence). CDR3 size: 16 residues. V dropped 0 bases and J dropped 3; count of bases not matched to a gene: 10.